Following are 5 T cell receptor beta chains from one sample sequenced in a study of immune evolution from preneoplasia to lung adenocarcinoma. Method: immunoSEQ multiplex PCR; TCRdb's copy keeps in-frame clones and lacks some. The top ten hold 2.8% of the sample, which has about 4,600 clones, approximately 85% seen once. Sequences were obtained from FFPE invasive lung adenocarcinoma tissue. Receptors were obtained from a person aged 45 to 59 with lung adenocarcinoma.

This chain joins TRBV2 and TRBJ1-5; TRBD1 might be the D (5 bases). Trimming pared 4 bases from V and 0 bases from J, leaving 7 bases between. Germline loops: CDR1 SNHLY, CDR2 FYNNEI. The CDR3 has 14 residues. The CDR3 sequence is CASSVGASNQPQHF. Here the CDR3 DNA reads TGTGCCAGCAGTGTTGGGGCTAGCAATCAGCCCCAGCATTTT.

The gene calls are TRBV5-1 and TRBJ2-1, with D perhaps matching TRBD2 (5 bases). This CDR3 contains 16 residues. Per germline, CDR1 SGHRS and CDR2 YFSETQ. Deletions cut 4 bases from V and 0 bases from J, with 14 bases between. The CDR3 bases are TGCGCCAGCAGCGTCCGGCCGGGAACCTCCTACAATGAGCAGTTCTTC. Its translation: CASSVRPGTSYNEQFF.

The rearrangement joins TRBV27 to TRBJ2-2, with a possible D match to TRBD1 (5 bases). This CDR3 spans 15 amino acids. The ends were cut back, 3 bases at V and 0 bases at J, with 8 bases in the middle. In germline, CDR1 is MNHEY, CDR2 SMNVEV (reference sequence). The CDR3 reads CASSFRVSNTGELFF. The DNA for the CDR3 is TGTGCCAGCAGTTTCAGGGTTTCGAACACCGGGGAGCTGTTTTTT.

The CDR3 loop is CASSETSGRSDTQYF. CDR3 coding DNA: TGTGCCAGCAGCGAGACTAGCGGGAGATCGGATACGCAGTATTTT. The chain has TRBV7-2 and TRBJ2-3; 12 bases map to TRBD2. Unmatched junction bases numbered 6, after V lost 5 bases and J lost 6 bases. The CDR3 is 15 amino acids. CDR1 SGHTA and CDR2 FQGNSA come from the germline V gene.

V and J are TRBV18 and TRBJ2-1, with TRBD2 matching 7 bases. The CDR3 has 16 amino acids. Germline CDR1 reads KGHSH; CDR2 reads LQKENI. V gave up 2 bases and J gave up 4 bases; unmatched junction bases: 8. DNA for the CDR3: TGTGCCAGCTCACCATGGGAGGGTCCCTGGTACAATGAGCAGTTCTTC. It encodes CASSPWEGPWYNEQFF.